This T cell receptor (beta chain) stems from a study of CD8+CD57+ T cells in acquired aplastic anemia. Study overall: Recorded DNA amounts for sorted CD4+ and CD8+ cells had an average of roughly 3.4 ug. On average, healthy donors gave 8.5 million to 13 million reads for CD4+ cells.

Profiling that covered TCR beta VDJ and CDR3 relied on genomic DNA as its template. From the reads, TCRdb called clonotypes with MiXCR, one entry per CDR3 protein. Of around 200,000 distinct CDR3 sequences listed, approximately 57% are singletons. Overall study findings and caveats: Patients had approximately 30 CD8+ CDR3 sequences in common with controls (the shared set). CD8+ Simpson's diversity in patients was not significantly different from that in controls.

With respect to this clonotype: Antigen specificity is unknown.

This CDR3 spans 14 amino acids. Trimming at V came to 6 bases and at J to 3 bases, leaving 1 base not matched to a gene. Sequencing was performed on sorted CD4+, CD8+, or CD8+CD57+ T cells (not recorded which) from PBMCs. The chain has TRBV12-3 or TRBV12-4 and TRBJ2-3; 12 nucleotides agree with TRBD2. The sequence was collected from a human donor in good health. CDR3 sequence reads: CASRGLAGTDTQYF. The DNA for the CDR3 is TGTGCCAGCAGAGGACTAGCGGGGACAGATACGCAGTATTTT.